This T cell receptor (beta chain) was identified in a study of immune cell composition in non-small cell lung cancer (dated by TCRdb to 2016 to 2017). Regarding the complete study: Histologic subtype was assigned using H&E plus p63, CK5, Napsin A and TTF-1 immunohistochemistry, mainly lung adenocarcinoma or squamous cell carcinoma. Using Adaptive Biotechnologies, the researchers ran TCR-beta sequencing on approximately 37 paired NSCLC tumour and non-adjacent lung specimens, along with some 24 tumour-only specimens. Supplementary cohort #1, approximately 9 lung adenocarcinoma cases, had paired tumour/lung TCR-beta sequencing and TIL populations generated to assess tumour reactivity. Several tumour specimens that had TCR-beta data belonged to rare histological subtypes and were left out of the subtype comparisons.

As regards this clone: This clone's antigen is unknown. No base qualities exist here, and no much larger clone lies one base off it.

The research as a whole found: No significant correlation was found between smoking pack-years and tumour TCR-beta clonality. Only around ten cases were included in the reactivity cohort, and sequence sharing between tumour-reactive clones and the dominant in vivo tumour-associated clones was not shown. In fewer than 12 adenocarcinoma cases, maximal tumour-associated clone frequency correlated strongly with TIL tumour reactivity, whereas overall clonality did not. Tumour-associated clones >0.5% were found in nearly half of NSCLC cases, namely in less than 35% of adenocarcinomas versus 75% of squamous carcinomas.

Normal lung samples came from the same patient and consisted of non-adjacent lung tissue collected as far from the tumour as possible, at a distance of at least 3 cm. Frozen aliquots of unsorted single-cell suspensions were used for genomic DNA extraction with the QIAamp DNA kit. Tissues arrived within 2 hours after resection and were immediately processed into single-cell suspensions. Tissue was mechanically dissociated and enzymatically digested with DNase I, collagenase I and hyaluronidase for roughly 30 minutes at 37 °C, then filtered and RBC-lysed. Taken from the germline V gene, the CDR1 and CDR2 loops are SGHRS and YFSETQ. V sheds 3 bases and J sheds 7 bases, leaving 17 bases between their ends. Inclusive of the bounding cysteine and phenylalanine, the CDR3 is 14 residues long. The read is trimmed to its CDR3 DNA, 42 bases read in frame from base 1. TCR-beta CDR3 regions were amplified from genomic DNA by a two-step multiplex PCR, with the second step adding Illumina-compatible adaptors. As a commercial immunoSEQ service, TCR-beta immunosequencing was carried out on an Illumina platform. On the authors' methods: Repertoires were summarised by productive clonality and by Top 10 Clones, defined as the percentage of T-cell templates derived from the ten most frequent sequences. Productive clonality had a range of 0 to 1, where 1 means a monoclonal population. Sequences comprising at least 0.1% of tumour T-cell templates but absent from matched non-adjacent lung were defined as tumour-associated clones and were identified via log10 scatter plots. Analyses were done in GraphPad Prism7 and R, with Student's t-tests for two-group comparisons, ANOVA for stages, and linear regression for relationships. In its TCRdb copy, this immuneACCESS table keeps in-frame sequences only and misses some clones. Where compared with another copy, unresolved V genes explain less than half of these, and the others have no known cause. V, J and clone size are taken as reported in that table, and D and trimming were inferred from the DNA itself. In all, the sample holds about 3,100 clones, and over 65% of those were seen once. Of the sample, over 10% falls within the top ten clones.

The clonotype was recovered from a human donor with non-small cell lung cancer. The donor label of this sample is uncertain. The specimen sequenced was non-adjacent lung tissue. The receptor chain draws on TRBV5-1 and TRBJ2-7; perhaps TRBD1 is the D gene, with 5 bases matching. The CDR3: CASSSDTGFPEQYF. The nucleotides read TGCGCCAGCAGCTCGGACACCGGGTTCCCGGAGCAGTACTTC.